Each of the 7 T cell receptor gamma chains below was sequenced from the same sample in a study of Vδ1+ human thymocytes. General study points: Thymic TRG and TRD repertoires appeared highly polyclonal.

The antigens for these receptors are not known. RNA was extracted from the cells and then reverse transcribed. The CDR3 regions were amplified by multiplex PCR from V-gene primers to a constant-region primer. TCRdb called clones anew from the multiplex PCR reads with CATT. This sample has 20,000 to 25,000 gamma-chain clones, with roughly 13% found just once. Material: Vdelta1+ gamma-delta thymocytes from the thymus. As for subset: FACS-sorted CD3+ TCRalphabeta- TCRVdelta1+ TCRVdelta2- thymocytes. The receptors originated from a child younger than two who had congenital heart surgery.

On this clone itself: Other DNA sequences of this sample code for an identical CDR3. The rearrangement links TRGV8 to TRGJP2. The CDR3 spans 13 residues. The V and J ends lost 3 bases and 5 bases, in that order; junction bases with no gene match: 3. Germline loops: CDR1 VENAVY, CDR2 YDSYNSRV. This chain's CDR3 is CATWDSSDWIKTF. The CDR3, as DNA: TGTGCCACCTGGGATTCGAGTGATTGGATCAAGACGTTT.

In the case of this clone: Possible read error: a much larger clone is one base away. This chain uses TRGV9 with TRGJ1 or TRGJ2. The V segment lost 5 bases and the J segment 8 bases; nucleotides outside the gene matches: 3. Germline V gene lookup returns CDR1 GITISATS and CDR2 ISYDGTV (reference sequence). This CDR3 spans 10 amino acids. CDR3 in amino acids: CALWGDKKLF. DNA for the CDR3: TGTGCCTTGTGGGGGGATAAGAAACTCTTT.

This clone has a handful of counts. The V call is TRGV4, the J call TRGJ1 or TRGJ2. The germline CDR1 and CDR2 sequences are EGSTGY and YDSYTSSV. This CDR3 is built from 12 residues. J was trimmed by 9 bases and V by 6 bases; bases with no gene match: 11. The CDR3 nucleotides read TGTGCCACCTGGAATGTCGCCCCTAAGAAACTCTTT. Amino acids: CATWNVAPKKLF.

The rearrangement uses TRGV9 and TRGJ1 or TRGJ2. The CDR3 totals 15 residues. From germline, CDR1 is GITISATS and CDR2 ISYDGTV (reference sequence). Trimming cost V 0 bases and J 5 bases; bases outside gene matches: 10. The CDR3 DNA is TGTGCCTTGTGGGAGGTGCCTCGGTTTCATTATAAGAAACTCTTT. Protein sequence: CALWEVPRFHYKKLF.

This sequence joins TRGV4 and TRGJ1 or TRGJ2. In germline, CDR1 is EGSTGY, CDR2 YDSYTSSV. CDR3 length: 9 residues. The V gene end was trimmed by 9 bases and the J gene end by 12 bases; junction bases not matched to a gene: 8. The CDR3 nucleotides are TGTGCCACCCCCCTACTGAAACTCTTT. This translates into CATPLLKLF.

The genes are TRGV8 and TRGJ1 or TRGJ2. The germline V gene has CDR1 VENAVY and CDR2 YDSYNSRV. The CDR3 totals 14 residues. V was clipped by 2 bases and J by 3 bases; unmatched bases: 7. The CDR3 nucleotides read TGTGCCACCTGGGATATTCATCCTTATTATAAGAAACTCTTT. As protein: CATWDIHPYYKKLF.

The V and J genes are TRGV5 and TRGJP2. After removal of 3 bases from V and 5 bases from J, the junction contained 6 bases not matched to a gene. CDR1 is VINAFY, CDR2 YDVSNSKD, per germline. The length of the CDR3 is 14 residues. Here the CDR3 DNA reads TGTGCCACCTGGGACGCTTTCAGTGATTGGATCAAGACGTTT. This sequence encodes CATWDAFSDWIKTF.